Detailed here is one T cell receptor beta chain. CDR1 and CDR2 (germline): MNHEY, SMNVEV (reference sequence). V was trimmed by 7 bases and J by 0 bases, leaving 10 bases between them. CDR3 length: 14 amino acids. This entry comes from a study of blood T cell repertoires in COVID-19. The wider study: Material from acute and convalescent COVID-19 was sourced from the United States, Italy and Spain. In each case, the material was cDNA or gDNA derived from T cells, B-cell-depleted T cells, or PBMCs.

How the authors handled the data: Amplification from reference gene primers served as the basis for estimated nucleated cell counts. Some clones are missing from TCRdb's copy, which holds only in-frame ones; the method was immunoSEQ multiplex PCR. D and trimming come from the DNA, and the V and J calls and clone size come from that table. The table shows around 99,000 clones, with roughly 80% occurring only once. The sample consisted of peripheral blood. The chain is built from TRBV27 and TRBJ1-5, with D possibly being TRBD1 (6 bases). This clonotype was obtained from a human donor in a cohort sampled during active or convalescent COVID-19. This chain's CDR3 is CASTRGGSNQPQHF. In DNA form, the CDR3 reads TGTGCCAGCACCAGAGGGGGTAGCAATCAGCCCCAGCATTTT.